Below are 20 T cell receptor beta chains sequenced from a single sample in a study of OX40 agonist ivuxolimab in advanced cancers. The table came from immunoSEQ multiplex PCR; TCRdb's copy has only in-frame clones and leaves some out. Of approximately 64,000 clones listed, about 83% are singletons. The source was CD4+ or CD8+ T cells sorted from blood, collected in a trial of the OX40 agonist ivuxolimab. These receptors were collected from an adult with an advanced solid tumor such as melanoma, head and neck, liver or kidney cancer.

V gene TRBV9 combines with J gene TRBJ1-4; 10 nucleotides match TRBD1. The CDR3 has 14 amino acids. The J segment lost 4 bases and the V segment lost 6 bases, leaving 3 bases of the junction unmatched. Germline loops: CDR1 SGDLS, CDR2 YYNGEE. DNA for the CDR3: TGTGCCAGCACCCGGACAGGGGGTAATGAAAAACTGTTTTTT. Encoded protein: CASTRTGGNEKLFF.

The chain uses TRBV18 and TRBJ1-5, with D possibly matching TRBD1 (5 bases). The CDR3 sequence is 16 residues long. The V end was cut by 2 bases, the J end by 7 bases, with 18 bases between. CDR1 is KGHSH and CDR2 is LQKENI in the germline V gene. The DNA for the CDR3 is TGTGCCAGCTCACCATACGGCCGGGGGGAGGGCCAGCCCCAGCATTTT. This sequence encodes CASSPYGRGEGQPQHF.

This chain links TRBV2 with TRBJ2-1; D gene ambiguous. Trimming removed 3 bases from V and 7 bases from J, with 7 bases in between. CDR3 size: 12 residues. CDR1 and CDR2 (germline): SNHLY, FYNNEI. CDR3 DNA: TGTGCCAGCAGTGACGAAAGAAATGAGCAGTTCTTC. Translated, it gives CASSDERNEQFF.

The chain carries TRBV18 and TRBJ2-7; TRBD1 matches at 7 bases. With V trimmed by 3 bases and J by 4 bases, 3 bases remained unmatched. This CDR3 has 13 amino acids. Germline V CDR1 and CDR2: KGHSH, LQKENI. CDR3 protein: CASSPTGFYEQYF. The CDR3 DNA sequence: TGTGCCAGCTCACCGACAGGGTTTTACGAGCAGTACTTC.

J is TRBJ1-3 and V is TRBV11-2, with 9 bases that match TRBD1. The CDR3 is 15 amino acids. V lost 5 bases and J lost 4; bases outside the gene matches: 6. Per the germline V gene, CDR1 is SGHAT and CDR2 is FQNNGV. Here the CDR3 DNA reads TGTGCCAGCAGCCCTATACAGGGGGCAGGAAACACCATATATTTT. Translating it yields CASSPIQGAGNTIYF.

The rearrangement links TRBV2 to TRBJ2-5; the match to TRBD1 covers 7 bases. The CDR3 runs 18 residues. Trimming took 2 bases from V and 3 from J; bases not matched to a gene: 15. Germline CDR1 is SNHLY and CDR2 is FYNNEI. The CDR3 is CASSETYLPGQREETQYF. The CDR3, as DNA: TGTGCCAGCAGTGAAACCTATCTGCCGGGACAGCGAGAAGAGACCCAGTACTTC.

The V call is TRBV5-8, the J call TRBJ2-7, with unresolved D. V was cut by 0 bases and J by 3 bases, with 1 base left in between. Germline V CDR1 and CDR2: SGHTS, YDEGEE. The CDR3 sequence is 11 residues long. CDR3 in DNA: TGTGCCAGCAGCTTGGGCTACGAGCAGTACTTC. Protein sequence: CASSLGYEQYF.

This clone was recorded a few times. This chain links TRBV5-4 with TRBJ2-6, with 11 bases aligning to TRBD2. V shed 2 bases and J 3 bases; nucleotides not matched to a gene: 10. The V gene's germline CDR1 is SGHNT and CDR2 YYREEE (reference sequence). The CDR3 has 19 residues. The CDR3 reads CASSFRLAGGALGANVLTF. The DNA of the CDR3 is TGTGCCAGCAGCTTTAGGCTAGCGGGGGGCGCACTTGGGGCCAACGTCCTGACTTTC.

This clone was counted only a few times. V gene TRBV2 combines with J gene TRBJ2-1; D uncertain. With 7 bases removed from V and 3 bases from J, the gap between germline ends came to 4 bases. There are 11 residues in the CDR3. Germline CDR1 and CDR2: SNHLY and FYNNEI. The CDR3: CASNHYNEQFF. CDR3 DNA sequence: TGTGCCAGCAATCACTACAATGAGCAGTTCTTC.

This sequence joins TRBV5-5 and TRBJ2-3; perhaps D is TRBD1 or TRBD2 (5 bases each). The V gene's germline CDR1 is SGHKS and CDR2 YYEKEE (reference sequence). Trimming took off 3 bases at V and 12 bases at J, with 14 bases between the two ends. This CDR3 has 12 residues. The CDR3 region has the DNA TGTGCCAGCAGCTGGGACCCCCTTCGCCAGTATTTT. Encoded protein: CASSWDPLRQYF.

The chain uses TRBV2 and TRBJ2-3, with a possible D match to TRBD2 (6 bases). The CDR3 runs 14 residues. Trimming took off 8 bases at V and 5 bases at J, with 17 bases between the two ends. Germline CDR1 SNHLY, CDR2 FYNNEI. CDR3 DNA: TGTGCCAGCCACCTAGCGATGGGGCAAGATACGCAGTATTTT. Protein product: CASHLAMGQDTQYF.

The CDR3 nucleotides are TGCGCCAGCAGCTTGGCGGCGGGAGCGGCCACCGGGGAGCTGTTTTTT. Translating gives CASSLAAGAATGELFF. The chain joins TRBV5-1 to TRBJ2-2; 7 bases align to TRBD2. Germline V gene sequence: CDR1 SGHRS, CDR2 YFSETQ. J gave up 4 bases and V 0 bases, and 6 bases lay outside the gene matches. The CDR3 consists of 16 residues.

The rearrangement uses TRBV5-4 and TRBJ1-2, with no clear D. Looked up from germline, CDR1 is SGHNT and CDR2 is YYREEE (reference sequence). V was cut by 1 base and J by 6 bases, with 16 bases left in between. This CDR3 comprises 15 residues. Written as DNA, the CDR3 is TGTGCCAGCAGCTTGCCCCGTTCGGGGTCTCATGGCTACACCTTC. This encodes CASSLPRSGSHGYTF.

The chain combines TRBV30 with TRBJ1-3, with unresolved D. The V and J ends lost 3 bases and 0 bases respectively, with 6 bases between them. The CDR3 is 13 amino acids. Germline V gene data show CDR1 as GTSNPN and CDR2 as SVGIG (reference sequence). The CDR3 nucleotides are TGTGCCTGGAGCAGAATCTCTGGAAACACCATATATTTT. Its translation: CAWSRISGNTIYF. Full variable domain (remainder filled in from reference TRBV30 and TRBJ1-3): SQTIHQWPATLVQPVGSPLSLECTVEGTSNPNLYWYRQAAGRGLQLLFYSVGIGQISSEVPQNLSASRPQDRQFILSSKKLLLSDSGFYLCAWSRISGNTIYFGEGSWLTVV.

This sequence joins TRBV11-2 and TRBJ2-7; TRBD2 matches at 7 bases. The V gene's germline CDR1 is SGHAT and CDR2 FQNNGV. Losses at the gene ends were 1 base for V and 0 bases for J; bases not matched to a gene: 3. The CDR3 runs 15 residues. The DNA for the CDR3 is TGTGCCAGCAGCTTAGTTTCGGGGGGCTCCTACGAGCAGTACTTC. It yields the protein CASSLVSGGSYEQYF.

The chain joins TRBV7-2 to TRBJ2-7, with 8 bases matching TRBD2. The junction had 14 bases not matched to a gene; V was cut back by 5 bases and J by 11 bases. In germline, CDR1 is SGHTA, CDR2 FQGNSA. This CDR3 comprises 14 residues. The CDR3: CASSALREGRKKYF. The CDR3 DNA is TGTGCCAGCAGCGCCCTTCGGGAGGGCCGTAAAAAGTACTTC.

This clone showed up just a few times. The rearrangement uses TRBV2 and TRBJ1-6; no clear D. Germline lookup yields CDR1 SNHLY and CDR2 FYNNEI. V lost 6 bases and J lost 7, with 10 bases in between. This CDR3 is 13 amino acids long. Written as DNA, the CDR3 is TGTGCCAGCAGGTGGGAAGGAAATTCACCCCTCCACTTT. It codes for CASRWEGNSPLHF.

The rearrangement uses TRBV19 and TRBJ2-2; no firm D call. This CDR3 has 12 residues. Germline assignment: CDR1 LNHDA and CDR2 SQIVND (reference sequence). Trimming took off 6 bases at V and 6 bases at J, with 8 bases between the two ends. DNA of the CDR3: TGTGCCAGTAGACTAAACGCCGGGGAGCTGTTTTTT. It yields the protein CASRLNAGELFF.

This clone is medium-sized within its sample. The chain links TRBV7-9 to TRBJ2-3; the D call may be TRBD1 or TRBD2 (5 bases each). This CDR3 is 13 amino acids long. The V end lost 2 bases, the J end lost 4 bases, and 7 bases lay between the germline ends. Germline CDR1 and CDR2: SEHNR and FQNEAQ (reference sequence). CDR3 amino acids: CASSLWGSDTQYF. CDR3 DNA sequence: TGTGCCAGCAGCTTATGGGGGTCAGATACGCAGTATTTT.

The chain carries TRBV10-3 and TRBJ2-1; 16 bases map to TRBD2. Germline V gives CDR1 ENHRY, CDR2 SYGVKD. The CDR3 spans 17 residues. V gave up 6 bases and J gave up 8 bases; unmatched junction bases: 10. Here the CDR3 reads CAISDLGTSGGVDEQFF. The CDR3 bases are TGTGCCATCAGCGACCTCGGGACTAGCGGGGGGGTCGATGAGCAGTTCTTC.